Below, 9 T cell receptor beta chains from the same sample are listed, as sequenced in a study of blood T cell repertoires in COVID-19. Sequenced by immunoSEQ multiplex PCR; TCRdb stores in-frame clones only, minus some. The data show approximately 170,000 clones, approximately 90% seen once. Material: PBMCs or T cells enriched from blood (not recorded which). The receptors were gathered from a young woman who had recovered from COVID-19.

CDR3: CASSYGSGTEAFF. CDR3 DNA: TGTGCCAGCAGTTACGGGTCGGGGACTGAAGCTTTCTTT. The J gene is TRBJ1-1, the V gene TRBV28; no clear D. The germline gives CDR1 MDHEN, CDR2 SYDVKM. Between the trimmed V and J ends, which lost 4 bases and 5 bases, there was a span of 11 bases. The CDR3 sequence is 13 residues long.

This chain joins TRBV11-3 and TRBJ2-1; D is possibly TRBD1 (6 bases). Trimming left V 3 bases short and J 0 bases short, with 6 bases between. Germline values: CDR1 SGHNT, CDR2 YENEEA. This CDR3 contains 14 residues. The CDR3, as DNA: TGTGCCAGCAGCTTGGACAGCTCCTACAATGAGCAGTTCTTC. Translated: CASSLDSSYNEQFF.

The V call is TRBV7-2, the J call TRBJ2-5, with D possibly being TRBD2 (5 bases). The CDR3 is made up of 14 amino acids. CDR1 SGHTA and CDR2 FQGNSA come from the germline V gene. The ends were cut back, 5 bases at V and 5 bases at J, with 15 bases in the middle. CDR3 coding DNA: TGTGCCAGCAGCCCCTTTTTATCGGGGGAGACCCAGTACTTC. It specifies CASSPFLSGETQYF.

The chain couples TRBV2 to TRBJ1-3; no reliable D call. The germline gives CDR1 SNHLY, CDR2 FYNNEI. V shed 3 bases and J shed 0 bases, with 15 bases lying between them. The CDR3 totals 17 residues. CDR3 in amino acids: CASSDSLGVPSGNTIYF. In nucleotides, the CDR3 is TGTGCCAGCAGTGACAGTTTGGGAGTACCCTCTGGAAACACCATATATTTT.

The V call is TRBV5-1, the J call TRBJ2-3; a possible D gene is TRBD1 (6 bases). Germline CDR1 SGHRS, CDR2 YFSETQ. Trimming took 3 bases from V and 8 from J, leaving 10 bases between them. The CDR3 covers 12 residues. Here the CDR3 DNA reads TGCGCCAGCAGCTCAACCAGGGGTACGCAGTATTTT. Translated, it gives CASSSTRGTQYF.

This clone has a handful of counts. The rearrangement uses TRBV5-1 and TRBJ1-4; the match to TRBD1 covers 8 bases. The CDR3 runs 17 residues. Looked up from germline, CDR1 is SGHRS and CDR2 is YFSETQ. V was clipped by 4 bases and J by 7 bases; unmatched bases: 15. This CDR3 reads CASSRDGGQGYGEKLFF. The DNA of the CDR3 is TGCGCCAGCAGCAGGGATGGCGGACAGGGTTATGGTGAAAAACTGTTTTTT.

Only one count was recorded for this clone. The V and J genes are TRBV27 and TRBJ1-5, with 9 bases identical to TRBD1. This CDR3 region has 15 residues. J gave up 5 bases and V 5 bases, and 7 bases lay outside the gene matches. CDR1 is MNHEY, CDR2 SMNVEV, per germline (reference sequence). DNA for the CDR3: TGTGCCAGCAGTACGTACAGGGGGCGAGATCAGCCCCAGCATTTT. Protein product: CASSTYRGRDQPQHF.

This clone has a handful of counts. The CDR3 DNA reads as TGTGCCAGCAGTGATGAGGCGGTTACCGGGGAGCTGTTTTTT. Encoded protein: CASSDEAVTGELFF. The gene calls are TRBV6-4 and TRBJ2-2; D remains ambiguous. The germline V and J ends were trimmed by 3 bases and 5 bases, with 10 bases remaining between them. Germline V gives CDR1 MRHNA, CDR2 SNTAGT. The CDR3 runs 14 residues.

This chain uses TRBV5-8 with TRBJ1-5, with D perhaps matching TRBD1 (5 bases). There are 15 residues in the CDR3. Germline-derived CDR1 and CDR2 are SGHTS and YDEGEE. With 4 bases removed from V and 1 base from J, the gap between germline ends came to 12 bases. This CDR3 is CASSPFQGSNQPQHF. The CDR3 DNA reads as TGTGCCAGCAGCCCGTTTCAGGGAAGCAATCAGCCCCAGCATTTT. Full variable domain (remainder filled in from reference TRBV5-8 and TRBJ1-5): EAGVTQSPTHLIKTRGQQATLRCSPISGHTSVYWYQQALGLGLQFLLWYDEGEERNRGNFPPRFSGRQFPNYSSELNVNALELEDSALYLCASSPFQGSNQPQHFGDGTRLSIL.